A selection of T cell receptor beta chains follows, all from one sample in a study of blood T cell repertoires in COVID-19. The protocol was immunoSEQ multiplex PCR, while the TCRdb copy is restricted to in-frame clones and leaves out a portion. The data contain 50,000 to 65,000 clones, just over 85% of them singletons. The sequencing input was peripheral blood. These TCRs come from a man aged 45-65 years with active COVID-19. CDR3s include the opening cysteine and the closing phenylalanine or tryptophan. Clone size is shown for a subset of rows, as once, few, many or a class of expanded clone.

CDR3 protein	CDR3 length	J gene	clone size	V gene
CASSLELAETTDTQYF	16	TRBJ2-3	.	TRBV5-4
CASSVGRYEQYF	12	TRBJ2-7	few	TRBV21-1
CASSEGGSSGNTIYF	15	TRBJ1-3	.	TRBV27
CASSQRQTSSGSPYNEQFF	19	TRBJ2-1	.	TRBV6-4
CASSQDNGTHSYEQYF	16	TRBJ2-7	.	TRBV3-1/TRBV3-2
CASSYTGEPATYEQYF	16	TRBJ2-7	.	TRBV6-2/TRBV6-3
CAWSASGGNSPLHF	14	TRBJ1-6	once	TRBV30
CASSQPTGIENNQPQHF	17	TRBJ1-5	few	TRBV2
CASSLSAGDTQETQYF	16	TRBJ2-5	.	TRBV7-2
CSGGSTDTQYF	11	TRBJ2-3	.	TRBV20-1
CASSPTGREETQYF	14	TRBJ2-5	.	TRBV18
CASSTHSPYGYTF	13	TRBJ1-2	.	TRBV12-3/TRBV12-4
CASSSGRYQPQHF	13	TRBJ1-5	.	TRBV6-5
CASSLDRGAGTEAFF	15	TRBJ1-1	.	TRBV5-1
CASSFLRDTSGNTIYF	16	TRBJ1-3	.	TRBV11-2
CASSLFETGADEQYF	15	TRBJ2-7	.	TRBV7-9
CASSEALGAGQPQHF	15	TRBJ1-5	.	TRBV2
CASSRGTSGWSPYEQYF	17	TRBJ2-7	.	TRBV7-2
CASSQERSGVAKNIQYF	17	TRBJ2-4	.	TRBV4-2
CSVTQKETQYF	11	TRBJ2-5	.	TRBV29-1
CASSTRGEAFF	11	TRBJ1-1	.	TRBV27
CASTRRQRYGYTF	13	TRBJ1-2	.	TRBV27
CTSSPPRNRTEAFF	14	TRBJ1-1	.	TRBV1
CASSLSRGQWNTEAFF	16	TRBJ1-1	.	TRBV7-8
CASCPHPGQSYEQYF	15	TRBJ2-7	.	TRBV9
CASGPGTYEQYF	12	TRBJ2-7	.	TRBV11-3
CASSYSGAAGNQPQHF	16	TRBJ1-5	.	TRBV6-5
CSVEDGRGRENIQYF	15	TRBJ2-4	.	TRBV29-1
CASSLGGEDTQYF	13	TRBJ2-3	.	TRBV5-8
CASSSQGWESTDTQYF	16	TRBJ2-3	.	TRBV5-6
CAISESGTENTEAFF	15	TRBJ1-1	.	TRBV10-3
CASSQDQGGSTEAFF	15	TRBJ1-1	.	TRBV3-1/TRBV3-2
CASSLAGSGGPYEQYF	16	TRBJ2-7	.	TRBV11-3
CASSLGTHGGELFF	14	TRBJ2-2	once	TRBV5-1
CASSIWPSGANSPLHF	16	TRBJ1-6	once	TRBV19
CASSPRQGRYEQYF	14	TRBJ2-7	few	TRBV4-2
CASSLEGGAPVSTEAFF	17	TRBJ1-1	.	TRBV5-1
CATSATGRTEAFF	13	TRBJ1-1	.	TRBV24-1
CASSLDTLNTEAFF	14	TRBJ1-1	.	TRBV11-2
CASSSQGLAGKETQYF	16	TRBJ2-5	once	TRBV28
CASSVGLTGSLGYMNTEAFF	20	TRBJ1-1	once	TRBV9
CASSLATAHTDTQYF	15	TRBJ2-3	.	TRBV5-1
CASSLTPGLETQYF	14	TRBJ2-5	.	TRBV7-3
CASSQEAQETQYF	13	TRBJ2-5	.	TRBV3-1/TRBV3-2